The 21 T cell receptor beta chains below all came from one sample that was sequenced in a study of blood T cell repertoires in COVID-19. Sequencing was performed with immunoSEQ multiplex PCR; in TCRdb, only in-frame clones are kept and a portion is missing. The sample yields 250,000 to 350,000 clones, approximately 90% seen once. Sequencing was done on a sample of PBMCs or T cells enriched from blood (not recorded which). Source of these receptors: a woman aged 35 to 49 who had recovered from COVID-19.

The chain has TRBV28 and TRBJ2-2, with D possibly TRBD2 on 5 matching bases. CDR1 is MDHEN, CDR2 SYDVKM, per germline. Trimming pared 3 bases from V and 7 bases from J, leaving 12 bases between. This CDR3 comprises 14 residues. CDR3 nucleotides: TGTGCCAGCAGTTTCCGGTCGGGGAACGGGGAGCTGTTTTTT. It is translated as CASSFRSGNGELFF.

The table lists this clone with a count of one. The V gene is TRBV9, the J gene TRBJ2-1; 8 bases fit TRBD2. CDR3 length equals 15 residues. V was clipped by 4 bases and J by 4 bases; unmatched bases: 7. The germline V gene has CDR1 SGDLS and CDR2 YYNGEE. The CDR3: CASSPQRETYNEQFF. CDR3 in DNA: TGTGCCAGCAGCCCCCAGCGGGAGACGTACAATGAGCAGTTCTTC. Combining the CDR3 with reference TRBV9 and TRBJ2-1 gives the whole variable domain DSGVTQTPKHLITATGQRVTLRCSPRSGDLSVYWYQQSLDQGLQFLIQYYNGEERAKGNILERFSAQQFPDLHSELNLSSLELGDSALYFCASSPQRETYNEQFFGPGTRLTVL.

CDR3 in amino acids: CASSTTGGGYGYTF. The CDR3 DNA reads as TGTGCCAGTAGTACGACAGGGGGCGGCTATGGCTACACCTTC. The rearrangement links TRBV19 to TRBJ1-2, with 10 bases matching TRBD1. The germline V gene encodes CDR1 LNHDA and CDR2 SQIVND (reference sequence). V trimming: 4 bases; J trimming: 4 bases; junction bases outside the gene matches: 3. The CDR3 loop spans 14 amino acids.

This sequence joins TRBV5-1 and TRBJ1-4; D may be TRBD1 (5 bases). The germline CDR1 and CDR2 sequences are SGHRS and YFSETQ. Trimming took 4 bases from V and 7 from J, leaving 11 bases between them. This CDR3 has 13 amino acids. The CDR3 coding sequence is TGCGCCAGCAGCCTTGTGGGGGGTGAAAAACTGTTTTTT. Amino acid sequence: CASSLVGGEKLFF.

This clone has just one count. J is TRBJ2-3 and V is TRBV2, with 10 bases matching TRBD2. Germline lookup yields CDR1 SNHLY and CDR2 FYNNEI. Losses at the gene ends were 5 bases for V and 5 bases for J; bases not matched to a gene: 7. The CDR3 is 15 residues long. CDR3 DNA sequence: TGTGCCAGCAGTCGGCTAGCGGGAGCCAGAGATACGCAGTATTTT. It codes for CASSRLAGARDTQYF.

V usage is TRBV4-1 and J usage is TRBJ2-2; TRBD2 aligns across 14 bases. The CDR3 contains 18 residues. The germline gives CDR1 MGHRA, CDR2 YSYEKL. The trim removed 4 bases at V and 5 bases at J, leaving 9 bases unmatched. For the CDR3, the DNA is TGCGCCAGCAGCCGCCAAGCCGGACTAGCGGGAGGTACCGGGGAGCTGTTTTTT. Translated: CASSRQAGLAGGTGELFF.

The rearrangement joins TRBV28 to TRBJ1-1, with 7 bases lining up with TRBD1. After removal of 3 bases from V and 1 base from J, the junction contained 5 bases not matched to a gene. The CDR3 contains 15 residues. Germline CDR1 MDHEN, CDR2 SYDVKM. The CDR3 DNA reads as TGTGCCAGCAGTTTGACAGGGCCGAAGAACACTGAAGCTTTCTTT. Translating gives CASSLTGPKNTEAFF. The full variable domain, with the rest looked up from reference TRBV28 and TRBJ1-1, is DVKVTQSSRYLVKRTGEKVFLECVQDMDHENMFWYRQDPGLGLRLIYFSYDVKMKEKGDIPEGYSVSREKKERFSLILESASTNQTSMYLCASSLTGPKNTEAFFGQGTRLTVV.

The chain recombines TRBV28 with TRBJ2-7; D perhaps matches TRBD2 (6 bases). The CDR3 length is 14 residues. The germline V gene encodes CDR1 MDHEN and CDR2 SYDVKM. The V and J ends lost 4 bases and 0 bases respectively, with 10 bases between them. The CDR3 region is CASSWGLGSYEQYF. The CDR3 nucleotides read TGTGCCAGCAGTTGGGGACTGGGCTCCTACGAGCAGTACTTC.

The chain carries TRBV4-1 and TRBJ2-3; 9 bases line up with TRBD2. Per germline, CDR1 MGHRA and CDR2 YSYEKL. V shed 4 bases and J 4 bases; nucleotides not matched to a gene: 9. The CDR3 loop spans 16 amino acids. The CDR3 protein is CASSPRGGRVPDTQYF. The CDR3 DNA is TGCGCCAGCAGCCCCCGAGGCGGGAGGGTTCCAGATACGCAGTATTTT.

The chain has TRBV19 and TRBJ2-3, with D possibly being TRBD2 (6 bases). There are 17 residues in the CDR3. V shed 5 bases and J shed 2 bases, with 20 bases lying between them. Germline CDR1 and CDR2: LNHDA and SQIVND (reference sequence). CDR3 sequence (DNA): TGTGCCAGTAGTTTGGGTGGAGGGGCTAGCCTCACAGATACGCAGTATTTT. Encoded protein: CASSLGGGASLTDTQYF.

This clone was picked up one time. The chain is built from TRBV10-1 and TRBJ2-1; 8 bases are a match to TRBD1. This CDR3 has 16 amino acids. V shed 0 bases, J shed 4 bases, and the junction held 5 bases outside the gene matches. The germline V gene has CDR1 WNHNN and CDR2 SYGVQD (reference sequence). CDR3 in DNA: TGCGCCAGCAGTGAGTCGGGACAGGAGTTGTACAATGAGCAGTTCTTC. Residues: CASSESGQELYNEQFF.

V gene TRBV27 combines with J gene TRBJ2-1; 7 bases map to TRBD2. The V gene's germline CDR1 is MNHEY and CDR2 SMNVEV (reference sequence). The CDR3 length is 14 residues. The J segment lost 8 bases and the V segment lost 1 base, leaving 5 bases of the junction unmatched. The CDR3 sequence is CASSLWGGRDEQFF. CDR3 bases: TGTGCCAGCAGTTTATGGGGGGGTAGGGATGAGCAGTTCTTC.

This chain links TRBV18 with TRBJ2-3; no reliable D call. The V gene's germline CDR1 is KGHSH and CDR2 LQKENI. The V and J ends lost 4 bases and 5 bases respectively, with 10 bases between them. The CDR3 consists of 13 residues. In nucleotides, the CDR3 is TGTGCCAGCTCACTCCCATACTTAGATACGCAGTATTTT. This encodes CASSLPYLDTQYF.

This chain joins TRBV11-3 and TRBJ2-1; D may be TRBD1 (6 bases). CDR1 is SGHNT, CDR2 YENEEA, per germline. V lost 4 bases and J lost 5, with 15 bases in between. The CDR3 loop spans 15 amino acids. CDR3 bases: TGTGCCAGCAGCTCAGCCGGGACAACAAACAATGAGCAGTTCTTC. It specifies CASSSAGTTNNEQFF.

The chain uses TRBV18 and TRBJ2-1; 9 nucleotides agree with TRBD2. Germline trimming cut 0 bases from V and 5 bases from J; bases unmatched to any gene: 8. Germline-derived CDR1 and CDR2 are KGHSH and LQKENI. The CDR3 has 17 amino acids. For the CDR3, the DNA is TGTGCCAGCTCACCACCGATGGTAGCGGGAGCCAACAATGAGCAGTTCTTC. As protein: CASSPPMVAGANNEQFF.

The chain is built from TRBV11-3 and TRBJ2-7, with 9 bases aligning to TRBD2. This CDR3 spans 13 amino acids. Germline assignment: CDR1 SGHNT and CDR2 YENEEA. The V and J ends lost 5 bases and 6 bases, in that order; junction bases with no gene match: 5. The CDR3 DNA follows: TGTGCCAGCAGCCTTAGCGGGAGCAGCGAGCAGTACTTC. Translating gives CASSLSGSSEQYF.

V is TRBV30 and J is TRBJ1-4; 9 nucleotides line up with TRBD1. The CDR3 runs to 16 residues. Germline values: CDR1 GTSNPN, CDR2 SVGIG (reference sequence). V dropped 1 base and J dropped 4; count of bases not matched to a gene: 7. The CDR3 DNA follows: TGTGCCTGGAGTGCCCGGGGGACAGGGTATAATGAAAAACTGTTTTTT. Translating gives CAWSARGTGYNEKLFF.

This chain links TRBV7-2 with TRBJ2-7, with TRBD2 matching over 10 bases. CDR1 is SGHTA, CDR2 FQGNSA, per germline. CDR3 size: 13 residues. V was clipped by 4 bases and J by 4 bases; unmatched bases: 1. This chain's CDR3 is CASSSLAGYEQYF. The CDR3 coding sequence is TGTGCCAGCAGCTCACTAGCGGGATACGAGCAGTACTTC.

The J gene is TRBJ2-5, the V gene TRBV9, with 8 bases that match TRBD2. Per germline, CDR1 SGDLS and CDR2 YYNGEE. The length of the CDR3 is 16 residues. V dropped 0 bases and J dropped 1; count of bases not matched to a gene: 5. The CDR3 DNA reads TGTGCCAGCAGCGTAGTCGGGGGGGCATCCCAAGAGACCCAGTACTTC. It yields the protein CASSVVGGASQETQYF.

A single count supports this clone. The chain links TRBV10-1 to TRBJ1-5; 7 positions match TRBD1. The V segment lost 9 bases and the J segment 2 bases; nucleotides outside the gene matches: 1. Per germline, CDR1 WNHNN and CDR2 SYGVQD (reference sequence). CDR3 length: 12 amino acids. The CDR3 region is CASGQGNQPQHF. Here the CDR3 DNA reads TGCGCCAGTGGACAGGGCAATCAGCCCCAGCATTTT.

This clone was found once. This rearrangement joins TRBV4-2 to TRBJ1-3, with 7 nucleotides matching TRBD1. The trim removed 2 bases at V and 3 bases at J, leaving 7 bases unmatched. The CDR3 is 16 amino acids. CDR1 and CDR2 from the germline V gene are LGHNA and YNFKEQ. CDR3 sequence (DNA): TGTGCCAGCAGCCAAAGCATGACAGGGTTTGGAAACACCATATATTTT. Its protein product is CASSQSMTGFGNTIYF.